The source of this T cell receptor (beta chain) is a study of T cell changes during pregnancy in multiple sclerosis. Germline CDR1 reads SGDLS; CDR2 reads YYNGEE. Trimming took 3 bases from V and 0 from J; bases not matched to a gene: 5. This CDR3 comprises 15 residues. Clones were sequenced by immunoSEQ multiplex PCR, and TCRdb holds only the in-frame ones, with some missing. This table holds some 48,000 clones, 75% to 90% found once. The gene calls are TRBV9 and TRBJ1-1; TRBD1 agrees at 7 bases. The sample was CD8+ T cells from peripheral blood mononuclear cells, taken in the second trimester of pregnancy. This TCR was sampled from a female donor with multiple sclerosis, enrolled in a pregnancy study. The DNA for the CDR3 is TGTGCCAGCAGCGACGGACAGGTGATGAACACTGAAGCTTTCTTT. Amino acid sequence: CASSDGQVMNTEAFF.